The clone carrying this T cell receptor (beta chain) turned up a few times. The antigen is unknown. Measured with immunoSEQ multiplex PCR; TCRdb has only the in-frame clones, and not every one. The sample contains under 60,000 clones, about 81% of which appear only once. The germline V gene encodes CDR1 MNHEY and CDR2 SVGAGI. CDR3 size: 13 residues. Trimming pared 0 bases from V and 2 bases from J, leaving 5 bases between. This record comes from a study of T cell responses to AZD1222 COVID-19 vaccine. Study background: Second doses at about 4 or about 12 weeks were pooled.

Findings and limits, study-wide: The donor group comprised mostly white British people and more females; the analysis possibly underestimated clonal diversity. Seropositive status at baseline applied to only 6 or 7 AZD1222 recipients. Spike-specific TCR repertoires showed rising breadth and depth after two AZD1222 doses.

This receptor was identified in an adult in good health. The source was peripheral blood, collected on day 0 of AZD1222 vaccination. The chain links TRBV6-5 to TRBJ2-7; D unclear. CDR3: CASSYSTAYEQYF. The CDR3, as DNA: TGTGCCAGCAGTTACTCTACGGCCTACGAGCAGTACTTC.